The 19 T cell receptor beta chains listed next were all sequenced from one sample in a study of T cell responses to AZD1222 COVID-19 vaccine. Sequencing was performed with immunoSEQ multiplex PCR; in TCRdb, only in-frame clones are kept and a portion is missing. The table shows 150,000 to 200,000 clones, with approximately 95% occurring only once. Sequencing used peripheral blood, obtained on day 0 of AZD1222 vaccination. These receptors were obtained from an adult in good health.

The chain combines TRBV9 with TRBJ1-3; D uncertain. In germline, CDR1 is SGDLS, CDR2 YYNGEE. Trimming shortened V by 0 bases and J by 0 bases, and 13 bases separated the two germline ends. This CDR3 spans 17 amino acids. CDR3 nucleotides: TGTGCCAGCAGCGTAGGAGTAACGGAGATCTCTGGAAACACCATATATTTT. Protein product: CASSVGVTEISGNTIYF. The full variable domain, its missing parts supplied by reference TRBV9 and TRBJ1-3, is DSGVTQTPKHLITATGQRVTLRCSPRSGDLSVYWYQQSLDQGLQFLIQYYNGEERAKGNILERFSAQQFPDLHSELNLSSLELGDSALYFCASSVGVTEISGNTIYFGEGSWLTVV.

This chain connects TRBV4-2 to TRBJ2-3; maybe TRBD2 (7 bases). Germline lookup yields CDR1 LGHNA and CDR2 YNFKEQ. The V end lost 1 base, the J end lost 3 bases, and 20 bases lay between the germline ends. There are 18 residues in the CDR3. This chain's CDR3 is CASSQGQLARGVTDTQYF. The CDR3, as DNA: TGTGCCAGCAGCCAAGGTCAACTAGCGAGGGGGGTGACAGATACGCAGTATTTT.

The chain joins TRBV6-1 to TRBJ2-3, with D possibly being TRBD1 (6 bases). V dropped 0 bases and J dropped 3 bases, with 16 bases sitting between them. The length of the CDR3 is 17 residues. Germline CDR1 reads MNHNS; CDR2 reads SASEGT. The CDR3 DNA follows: TGTGCCAGCAGTGAAGCTCTAGCCCTAGGGGGTACAGATACGCAGTATTTT. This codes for CASSEALALGGTDTQYF.

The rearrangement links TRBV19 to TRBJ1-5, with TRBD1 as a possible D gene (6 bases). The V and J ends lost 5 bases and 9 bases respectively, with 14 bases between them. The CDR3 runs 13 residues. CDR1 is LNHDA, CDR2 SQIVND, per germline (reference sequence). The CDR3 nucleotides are TGTGCCAGTAGTCCGCGGGGGGGCCTGCCCCAGCATTTT. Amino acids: CASSPRGGLPQHF.

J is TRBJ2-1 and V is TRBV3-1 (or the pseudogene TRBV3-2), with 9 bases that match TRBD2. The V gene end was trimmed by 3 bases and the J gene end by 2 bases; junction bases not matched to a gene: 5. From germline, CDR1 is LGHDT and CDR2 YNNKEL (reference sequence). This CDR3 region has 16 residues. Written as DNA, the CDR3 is TGTGCCAGCAGCCACCTCAGCGGGAGGCCCTACAATGAGCAGTTCTTC. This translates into CASSHLSGRPYNEQFF.

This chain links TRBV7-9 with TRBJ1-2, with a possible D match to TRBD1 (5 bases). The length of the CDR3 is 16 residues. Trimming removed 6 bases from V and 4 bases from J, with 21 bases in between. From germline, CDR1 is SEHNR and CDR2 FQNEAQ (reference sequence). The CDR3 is CASSFTRGAGFYGYTF. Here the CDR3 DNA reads TGTGCCAGCAGTTTCACTAGGGGCGCCGGCTTCTATGGCTACACCTTC.

CDR3 residues: CASSQPNRGVKNTIYF. As DNA, the CDR3 is TGCGCCAGCAGCCAACCCAACAGGGGAGTGAAAAACACCATATATTTT. The chain has TRBV4-1 and TRBJ1-3; TRBD1 matches 7 bases. V gave up 2 bases and J gave up 6 bases; unmatched junction bases: 10. CDR1 is MGHRA and CDR2 is YSYEKL in the germline V gene. This CDR3 comprises 16 residues.

The CDR3 DNA reads TGTGCCAGCAGCCAAGCTTGGGGACTAGCGTTAACCGGGGAGCTGTTTTTT. This gives the protein CASSQAWGLALTGELFF. The J gene is TRBJ2-2, the V gene TRBV3-1 (or the pseudogene TRBV3-2); 10 bases agree with TRBD2. Germline lookup yields CDR1 LGHDT and CDR2 YNNKEL (reference sequence). The CDR3 covers 17 residues. Trimming removed 1 base from V and 5 bases from J; junction bases left unmatched: 7.

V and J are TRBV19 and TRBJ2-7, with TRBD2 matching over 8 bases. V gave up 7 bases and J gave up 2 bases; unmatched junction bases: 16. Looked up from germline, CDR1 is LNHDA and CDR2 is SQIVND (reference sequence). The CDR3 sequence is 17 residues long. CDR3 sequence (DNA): TGTGCCAGTACCGAGACGGGGGGGAGCTCCTCTACCTACGAGCAGTACTTC. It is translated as CASTETGGSSSTYEQYF.

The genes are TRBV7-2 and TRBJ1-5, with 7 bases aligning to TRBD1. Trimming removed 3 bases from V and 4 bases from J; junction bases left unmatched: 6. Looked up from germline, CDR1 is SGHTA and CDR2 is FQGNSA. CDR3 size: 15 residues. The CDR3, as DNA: TGTGCCAGCAGCTTCATGACAGGGATTAATCAGCCCCAGCATTTT. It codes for CASSFMTGINQPQHF.

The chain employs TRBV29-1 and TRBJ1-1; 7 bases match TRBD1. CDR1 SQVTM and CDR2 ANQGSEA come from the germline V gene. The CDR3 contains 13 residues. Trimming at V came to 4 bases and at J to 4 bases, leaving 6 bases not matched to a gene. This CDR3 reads CSVAGGLGTEAFF. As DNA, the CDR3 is TGCAGCGTTGCAGGGGGTCTGGGCACTGAAGCTTTCTTT.

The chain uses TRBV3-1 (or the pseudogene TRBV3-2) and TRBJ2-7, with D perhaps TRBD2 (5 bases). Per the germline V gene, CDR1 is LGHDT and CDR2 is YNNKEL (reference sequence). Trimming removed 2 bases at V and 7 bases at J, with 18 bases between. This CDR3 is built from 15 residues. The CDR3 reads CASSQFGQEVLEQYF. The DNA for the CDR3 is TGTGCCAGCAGCCAATTCGGCCAGGAGGTCCTGGAGCAGTACTTC.

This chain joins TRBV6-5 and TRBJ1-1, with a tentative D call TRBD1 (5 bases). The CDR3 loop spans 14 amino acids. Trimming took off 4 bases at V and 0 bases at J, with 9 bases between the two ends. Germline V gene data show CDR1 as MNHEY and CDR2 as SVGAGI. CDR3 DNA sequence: TGTGCCAGCAGTTTGGGGACCTTGAACACTGAAGCTTTCTTT. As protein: CASSLGTLNTEAFF.

CDR3 region: CASRMGGTYEQYF. CDR3 coding DNA: TGTGCCAGCAGGATGGGGGGGACCTACGAGCAGTACTTC. V gene TRBV6-5 combines with J gene TRBJ2-7; 7 positions agree with TRBD2. CDR3 size: 13 residues. Germline V lookup: CDR1 MNHEY, CDR2 SVGAGI. V shed 6 bases, J shed 2 bases, and the junction held 4 bases outside the gene matches.

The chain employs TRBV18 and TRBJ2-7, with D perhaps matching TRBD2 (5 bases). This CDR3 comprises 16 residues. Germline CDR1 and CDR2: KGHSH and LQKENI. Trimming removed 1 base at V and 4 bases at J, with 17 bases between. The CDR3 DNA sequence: TGTGCCAGCTCACCACTTCCGGTTGCGAGGGCGTACGAGCAGTACTTC. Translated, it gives CASSPLPVARAYEQYF.

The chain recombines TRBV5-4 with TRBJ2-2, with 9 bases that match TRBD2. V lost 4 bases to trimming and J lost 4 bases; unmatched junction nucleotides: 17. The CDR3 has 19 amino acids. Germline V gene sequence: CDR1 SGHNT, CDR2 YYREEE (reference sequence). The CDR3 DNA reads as TGTGCCAGCAGCCCACTGGCGAGGCGGGAGGGCCAGGGCACCGGGGAGCTGTTTTTT. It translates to CASSPLARREGQGTGELFF.

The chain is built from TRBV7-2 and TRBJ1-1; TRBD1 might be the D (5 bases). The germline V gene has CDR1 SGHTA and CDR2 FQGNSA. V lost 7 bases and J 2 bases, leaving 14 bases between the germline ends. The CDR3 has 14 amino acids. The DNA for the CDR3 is TGTGCCAGCACCGCAACAGGTTTCAACACTGAAGCTTTCTTT. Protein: CASTATGFNTEAFF.

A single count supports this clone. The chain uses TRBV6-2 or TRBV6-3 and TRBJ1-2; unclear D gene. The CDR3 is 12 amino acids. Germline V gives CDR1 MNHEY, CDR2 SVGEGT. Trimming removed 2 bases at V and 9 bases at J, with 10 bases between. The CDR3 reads CASSYGLRSYTF. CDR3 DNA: TGTGCCAGCAGTTACGGGCTAAGGAGCTACACCTTC.

CDR3 bases: TGTGCCAGTAGTACCTGGGCAGGGACCAGCGATCAGCCCCAGCATTTT. As protein: CASSTWAGTSDQPQHF. The V and J genes are TRBV19 and TRBJ1-5; possibly TRBD1 for D (5 bases). Germline-derived CDR1 and CDR2 are LNHDA and SQIVND (reference sequence). Trimming removed 4 bases from V and 5 bases from J, with 18 bases in between. The CDR3 is 16 residues long.